The clone carrying this T cell receptor (beta chain) was counted ten times or more. The entry originates in a study of T cells after yellow fever vaccination. Turning to the study itself: It was SMART-Seq v4 Ultra Low Input that prepared the fractions with low cell numbers.

TCR cDNA, made by 5'RACE template switching, carried an added universal primer site and UMIs. MiXCR was run by TCRdb on the 5' RACE reads, yielding one entry per CDR3 protein. The sample shows 14,000 or so distinct CDR3 sequences, more than 7% of them seen only once. Regarding the study as a whole: There was a possibility that FACS-sorted repertoires contained abundant clonotypes contaminating from the bulk population. Most clones from primary vaccination resurfaced after the booster (96% CD4, approximately 87% CD8).

The CDR3 extends over 15 amino acids. V shed 4 bases, J shed 7 bases, and the junction held 9 bases outside the gene matches. The V gene's germline CDR1 is KGHSH and CDR2 LQKENI. The specimen was PBMCs, either bulk or a sorted T-cell subset (CD4+, CD8+, memory, or dextramer-sorted; not recorded which), collected on the day of the yellow fever booster vaccination. The clonotype was recovered from a man between 18 and 29 years old who received the YFV17D yellow fever vaccine. The rearrangement joins TRBV18 to TRBJ2-3; TRBD2 aligns across 9 bases. CDR3 in amino acids: CASSRVAGGQNTQYF. The CDR3 nucleotides are TGTGCCAGCTCACGTGTGGCGGGGGGGCAAAATACGCAGTATTTT.